These 6 T cell receptor beta chains share one sample of origin, sequenced in a study of T cell changes during pregnancy in multiple sclerosis. TCRdb's copy holds only in-frame clones and misses some; the assay was immunoSEQ multiplex PCR. The sample shows about 43,000 clones, roughly 88% of them seen only once. The source material was peripheral blood, sampled in the second trimester of pregnancy. The receptors shown here come from a female donor in good health, enrolled as a control in a pregnancy study.

This rearrangement joins TRBV7-2 to TRBJ2-1; 13 bases agree with TRBD2. CDR3 length: 15 residues. Germline loops: CDR1 SGHTA, CDR2 FQGNSA. The junction had 3 bases not matched to a gene; V was cut back by 3 bases and J by 7 bases. As DNA, the CDR3 is TGTGCCAGCAGCTTCGGACTAGCGGGAGTTAATGAGCAGTTCTTC. It yields the protein CASSFGLAGVNEQFF. Variable domain in full (rest from reference TRBV7-2 and TRBJ2-1): GAGVSQSPSNKVTEKGKDVELRCDPISGHTALYWYRQSLGQGLEFLIYFQGNSAPDKSGLPSDRFSAERTGGSVSTLTIQRTQQEDSAVYLCASSFGLAGVNEQFFGPGTRLTVL.

The chain links TRBV19 to TRBJ2-1; TRBD1 matches at 9 bases. Unmatched junction bases numbered 9, after V lost 6 bases and J lost 6 bases. The germline CDR1 and CDR2 sequences are LNHDA and SQIVND (reference sequence). CDR3 length: 15 amino acids. Written as DNA, the CDR3 is TGTGCCAGTAGCAGGGGGGACAGGGAACGCAATGAGCAGTTCTTC. Protein sequence: CASSRGDRERNEQFF.

The V and J genes are TRBV10-3 and TRBJ2-3; 10 bases are a match to TRBD2. CDR3 length equals 14 residues. Looked up from germline, CDR1 is ENHRY and CDR2 is SYGVKD. V was pared by 7 bases and J by 4 bases, with 5 bases of the junction left unmatched. Here the CDR3 reads CAINDLAGADTQYF. The CDR3 DNA follows: TGTGCCATCAACGACCTAGCGGGAGCAGATACGCAGTATTTT.

The rearrangement joins TRBV5-8 to TRBJ2-7, with TRBD1 matching 8 bases. CDR1 SGHTS and CDR2 YDEGEE come from the germline V gene. J gave up 2 bases and V 2 bases, and 0 bases lay outside the gene matches. This CDR3 has 13 residues. CDR3 DNA sequence: TGTGCCAGCAGCTTACAGGGGGCCTACGAGCAGTACTTC. It specifies CASSLQGAYEQYF.

The sample holds one count of this clone. The chain is built from TRBV5-1 and TRBJ2-7; 14 bases are shared with TRBD2. Germline-derived CDR1 and CDR2 are SGHRS and YFSETQ. CDR3 length: 17 residues. Trimming removed 3 bases from V and 5 bases from J; junction bases left unmatched: 10. The CDR3 coding sequence is TGCGCCAGCAGCTGGAGGGGACTAGCGGGAGTAGAGGACGAGCAGTACTTC. Translating it yields CASSWRGLAGVEDEQYF.

The chain combines TRBV19 with TRBJ1-6; tentatively, D is TRBD1 (6 bases). CDR3 length: 16 amino acids. The V gene's germline CDR1 is LNHDA and CDR2 SQIVND (reference sequence). V shed 1 base and J shed 6 bases, with 13 bases lying between them. The CDR3: CASSIGGGAGNSPLHF. In nucleotides, the CDR3 is TGTGCCAGTAGTATAGGAGGGGGAGCTGGTAATTCACCCCTCCACTTT.